These 29 T cell receptor beta chains were sequenced from one sample in a study of Ad26.COV2.S vaccination and SARS-CoV-2 variants. Only in-frame clones appear in the TCRdb table, and some are missing; sequencing was by immunoSEQ multiplex PCR. This table has fewer than 900,000 clones, 89% appearing once. Treatment specified: 15 to 20 received Ad26.COV2.S at low or high dose, single or two shots; roughly five received placebo; per-sample allocation not given. Specimens were obtained on day 63 following the first vaccine or placebo injection. This specimen consisted of peripheral blood, obtained in a trial of Ad26.COV2.S vaccine versus placebo. These receptors all come from a person aged 18 to 65 who received the Ad26.COV2.S COVID-19 vaccine or a placebo.

The rearrangement joins TRBV19 to TRBJ2-5, with a possible D match to TRBD2 (6 bases). Trimming took 6 bases from V and 5 from J, leaving 22 bases between them. Germline V gene data show CDR1 as LNHDA and CDR2 as SQIVND (reference sequence). The CDR3 covers 16 residues. CDR3 bases: TGTGCCAGTAGACCCCCCCGCGGAGGGGTAAGGGAGACCCAGTACTTC. Its protein product is CASRPPRGGVRETQYF. Full variable domain (remainder filled in from reference TRBV19 and TRBJ2-5): DGGITQSPKYLFRKEGQNVTLSCEQNLNHDAMYWYRQDPGQGLRLIYYSQIVNDFQKGDIAEGYSVSREKKESFPLTVTSAQKNPTAFYLCASRPPRGGVRETQYFGPGTRLLVL.

The V and J genes are TRBV20-1 and TRBJ1-5; D perhaps matches TRBD1 (5 bases). Germline V lookup: CDR1 DFQATT, CDR2 SNEGSKA (reference sequence). The CDR3 runs 15 residues. Trimming pared 3 bases from V and 3 bases from J, leaving 15 bases between. The CDR3 bases are TGCAGTGCTAGTTCGGGGGGGACCAACAATCAGCCCCAGCATTTT. Its protein product is CSASSGGTNNQPQHF.

This clone was detected a few times. V gene TRBV7-9 combines with J gene TRBJ2-5; perhaps TRBD2 as D (5 bases). Trimming took 5 bases from V and 2 from J, leaving 12 bases between them. Germline lookup yields CDR1 SEHNR and CDR2 FQNEAQ (reference sequence). There are 14 residues in the CDR3. This CDR3 reads CASSHPGLQETQYF. CDR3 nucleotides: TGTGCCAGCAGCCACCCCGGACTTCAAGAGACCCAGTACTTC.

The CDR3, as DNA: TGTGCCAGCGCCTTATATTCGGGAGTAAGGAATGAGCAGTTCTTC. It encodes CASALYSGVRNEQFF. The chain links TRBV6-5 to TRBJ2-1; a weak D match, TRBD2 (6 bases). The CDR3 has 15 amino acids. Germline assignment: CDR1 MNHEY and CDR2 SVGAGI. V was cut by 8 bases and J by 7 bases, with 21 bases left in between.

V usage is TRBV18 and J usage is TRBJ2-7; TRBD1 matches 8 bases. This CDR3 comprises 15 residues. The V gene end was trimmed by 6 bases and the J gene end by 2 bases; junction bases not matched to a gene: 9. From germline, CDR1 is KGHSH and CDR2 LQKENI. This chain's CDR3 is CASSPGQGSAYEQYF. For the CDR3, the DNA is TGTGCCAGCTCGCCCGGACAGGGAAGTGCCTACGAGCAGTACTTC. The variable domain in full, completed from reference TRBV18 and TRBJ2-7, reads NAGVMQNPRHLVRRRGQEARLRCSPMKGHSHVYWYRQLPEEGLKFMVYLQKENIIDESGMPKERFSAEFPKEGPSILRIQQVVRGDSAAYFCASSPGQGSAYEQYFGPGTRLTVT.

This chain joins TRBV5-8 and TRBJ2-3; TRBD2 matches 9 bases. Losses at the gene ends were 6 bases for V and 2 bases for J; bases not matched to a gene: 10. CDR1 is SGHTS and CDR2 is YDEGEE in the germline V gene. There are 16 residues in the CDR3. Here the CDR3 DNA reads TGTGCCAGCAACGAGCGGGGGGCCCCTCTCACAGATACGCAGTATTTT. This encodes CASNERGAPLTDTQYF.

This chain connects TRBV27 to TRBJ2-5; TRBD2 agrees at 8 bases. CDR1 and CDR2 (germline): MNHEY, SMNVEV (reference sequence). The V gene end was trimmed by 5 bases and the J gene end by 5 bases; junction bases not matched to a gene: 16. The CDR3 length is 17 residues. CDR3 sequence: CASSPNPSGGMGETQYF. As DNA, the CDR3 is TGTGCCAGCAGTCCAAACCCCAGCGGGGGCATGGGGGAGACCCAGTACTTC.

This chain connects TRBV28 to TRBJ2-1; 10 bases are shared with TRBD1. Unmatched junction bases numbered 6, after V lost 6 bases and J lost 7 bases. The CDR3 length is 14 residues. Germline V gives CDR1 MDHEN, CDR2 SYDVKM. CDR3 in DNA: TGTGCCAGCAGGCCGGGACAGGGGTTGAATGAGCAGTTCTTC. Its translation: CASRPGQGLNEQFF.

The chain links TRBV7-9 to TRBJ2-5; 7 nucleotides match TRBD1. Looked up from germline, CDR1 is SEHNR and CDR2 is FQNEAQ (reference sequence). With 2 bases clipped from V and 5 bases from J, the junction kept 5 bases outside the gene matches. CDR3 length equals 14 residues. For the CDR3, the DNA is TGTGCCAGCAGCTTAATGTTAGGGGGCGAGACCCAGTACTTC. It yields the protein CASSLMLGGETQYF.

This chain uses TRBV21-1 with TRBJ1-2. TRBV21-1 is tagged as a pseudogene. The CDR3 loop spans 14 amino acids. Here the CDR3 reads CASSKVAGNYGYTF. CDR3 in DNA: TGTGCCAGCAGCAAAGTTGCCGGCAACTATGGCTACACCTTC.

Written as DNA, the CDR3 is TGTGCCTGGAGCGCCGGGACTAGCTTCAATGAGCAGTTCTTC. As protein: CAWSAGTSFNEQFF. The rearrangement joins TRBV30 to TRBJ2-1; 9 nucleotides align to TRBD2. Trimming removed 3 bases from V and 6 bases from J; junction bases left unmatched: 6. This CDR3 region has 14 residues. Germline CDR1 is GTSNPN and CDR2 is SVGIG (reference sequence).

This chain joins TRBV7-9 and TRBJ2-1; the match to TRBD2 covers 16 bases. Germline CDR1 and CDR2: SEHNR and FQNEAQ (reference sequence). Trimming at V came to 5 bases and at J to 8 bases, leaving 12 bases not matched to a gene. CDR3 size: 18 residues. CDR3 DNA: TGTGCCAGCAGCCCCCTCCGGGGCGGGACTAGCGGGGGGGATGAGCAGTTCTTC. It yields the protein CASSPLRGGTSGGDEQFF. Drawing the rest from reference TRBV7-9 and TRBJ2-1, the complete variable domain is DTGVSQNPRHKITKRGQNVTFRCDPISEHNRLYWYRQTLGQGPEFLTYFQNEAQLEKSRLLSDRFSAERPKGSFSTLEIQRTEQGDSAMYLCASSPLRGGTSGGDEQFFGPGTRLTVL.

This chain connects TRBV10-3 to TRBJ2-5; a possible D gene is TRBD2 (6 bases). The CDR3 consists of 12 residues. CDR1 is ENHRY, CDR2 SYGVKD, per germline. Deletions cut 11 bases from V and 6 bases from J, with 16 bases between. CDR3 sequence reads: CASGRNGQTQYF. For the CDR3, the DNA is TGTGCCTCCGGGAGAAACGGGCAGACCCAGTACTTC.

This chain uses TRBV7-2 with TRBJ2-1; D gene ambiguous. Trimming stripped 1 base from V and 3 bases from J, with 4 bases between. Per germline, CDR1 SGHTA and CDR2 FQGNSA. The CDR3 spans 13 residues. CDR3 region: CASSLGSYNEQFF. The CDR3 region has the DNA TGTGCCAGCAGCTTAGGTAGCTACAATGAGCAGTTCTTC.

J is TRBJ1-4 and V is TRBV30; D perhaps matches TRBD1 (5 bases). V lost 1 base to trimming and J lost 3 bases, with 15 bases between them. The CDR3 totals 16 residues. CDR1 is GTSNPN, CDR2 SVGIG, per germline (reference sequence). The DNA for the CDR3 is TGTGCCTGGAGTGCCCGGTTTGGGGCAGCTAATGAAAAACTGTTTTTT. It encodes CAWSARFGAANEKLFF.

V and J are TRBV15 and TRBJ1-5, with TRBD1 as a possible D gene (5 bases). V was trimmed by 3 bases and J by 1 base, leaving 10 bases between them. Germline CDR1 LNHNV, CDR2 YYDKDF (reference sequence). The CDR3 totals 15 residues. The CDR3 reads CATSSRWGSNQPQHF. CDR3 in DNA: TGTGCCACCAGCAGTCGGTGGGGGAGCAATCAGCCCCAGCATTTT.

The V gene is TRBV10-1, the J gene TRBJ2-3; D ambiguous. The germline gives CDR1 WNHNN, CDR2 SYGVQD (reference sequence). The CDR3 is made up of 13 amino acids. V lost 0 bases to trimming and J lost 6 bases, with 7 bases between them. The CDR3 loop is CASSESSDDTQYF. In DNA form, the CDR3 reads TGCGCCAGCAGTGAGTCGAGTGATGATACGCAGTATTTT.

The genes are TRBV12-3 or TRBV12-4 and TRBJ2-3, with D tentatively TRBD1 (6 bases). Trimming shortened V by 7 bases and J by 3 bases, and 11 bases separated the two germline ends. This CDR3 is 13 amino acids long. In DNA, the CDR3 is TGTGCCAGCACCGAGCAGGGGACAGATACGCAGTATTTT. Translated: CASTEQGTDTQYF.

On this clone: Distinct nucleotide sequences in the sample also encode this CDR3. The chain couples TRBV5-1 to TRBJ1-1; 8 nucleotides match TRBD1. The CDR3 has 15 residues. CDR1 SGHRS and CDR2 YFSETQ come from the germline V gene. Losses at the gene ends were 3 bases for V and 1 base for J; bases not matched to a gene: 5. The CDR3 DNA reads as TGCGCCAGCAGCTCCGGACAGGGCGGGAACACTGAAGCTTTCTTT. Translated, it gives CASSSGQGGNTEAFF.

The chain joins TRBV10-3 to TRBJ1-6, with TRBD1 matching 8 bases. Germline assignment: CDR1 ENHRY and CDR2 SYGVKD. Losses at the gene ends were 0 bases for V and 8 bases for J; bases not matched to a gene: 9. The CDR3 covers 17 residues. The CDR3 DNA follows: TGTGCCATCAGTGAGTCGATTTCCGGGACAGGTGATTCACCCCTCCACTTT. Its translation: CAISESISGTGDSPLHF.

The rearrangement joins TRBV27 to TRBJ1-5; TRBD1 is a possible D gene (5 bases). CDR3 length equals 14 residues. CDR1 and CDR2 from the germline V gene are MNHEY and SMNVEV (reference sequence). Trimming stripped 3 bases from V and 3 bases from J, with 9 bases between. Written as DNA, the CDR3 is TGTGCCAGCAGTTTGGGGGTGGACAATCAGCCCCAGCATTTT. Translation gives CASSLGVDNQPQHF.

V and J are TRBV18 and TRBJ2-6, with 8 bases lining up with TRBD1. V shed 4 bases and J 2 bases; nucleotides not matched to a gene: 1. This CDR3 region has 15 residues. CDR1 and CDR2 (germline): KGHSH, LQKENI. The CDR3 sequence: CASSQTGAGANVLTF. The CDR3 DNA follows: TGTGCCAGCTCACAGACAGGGGCTGGGGCCAACGTCCTGACTTTC. Looking up the rest from reference TRBV18 and TRBJ2-6 gives the full variable domain: NAGVMQNPRHLVRRRGQEARLRCSPMKGHSHVYWYRQLPEEGLKFMVYLQKENIIDESGMPKERFSAEFPKEGPSILRIQQVVRGDSAAYFCASSQTGAGANVLTFGAGSRLTVL.

J is TRBJ1-5 and V is TRBV15; D possibly corresponds to TRBD1 (5 bases). The CDR3 is made up of 19 amino acids. Germline V gene data show CDR1 as LNHNV and CDR2 as YYDKDF (reference sequence). Trimming removed 5 bases from V and 2 bases from J, with 25 bases in between. CDR3 bases: TGTGCCACCAGCCACCGGGGACCGGGTTTAGGGGATGGCAATCAGCCCCAGCATTTT. Its translation is CATSHRGPGLGDGNQPQHF.

The chain links TRBV9 to TRBJ1-2, with TRBD1 identical over 9 bases. CDR3 size: 15 residues. The V gene end was trimmed by 5 bases and the J gene end by 4 bases; junction bases not matched to a gene: 9. The germline CDR1 and CDR2 sequences are SGDLS and YYNGEE. The CDR3 reads CASRDTGTGSYGYTF. For the CDR3, the DNA is TGTGCCAGCAGAGATACCGGGACAGGGAGCTATGGCTACACCTTC.

The V and J genes are TRBV3-1 (or the pseudogene TRBV3-2) and TRBJ1-2, with unresolved D. The CDR3 covers 12 residues. Germline CDR1 reads LGHDT; CDR2 reads YNNKEL (reference sequence). V shed 3 bases and J shed 4 bases, with 6 bases lying between them. CDR3 loop: CASSQRGYGYTF. DNA of the CDR3: TGTGCCAGCAGCCAGAGAGGCTATGGCTACACCTTC.

The chain uses TRBV10-3 and TRBJ1-3; perhaps TRBD1 as D (5 bases). The V end lost 6 bases, the J end lost 3 bases, and 9 bases lay between the germline ends. There are 13 residues in the CDR3. Germline values: CDR1 ENHRY, CDR2 SYGVKD. DNA for the CDR3: TGTGCCATCAGCGGACAACATGGAAACACCATATATTTT. Encoded protein: CAISGQHGNTIYF.

The count of this clone is one. The V gene is TRBV19, the J gene TRBJ1-3; unclear D gene. Germline values: CDR1 LNHDA, CDR2 SQIVND (reference sequence). This CDR3 is 13 amino acids long. V lost 6 bases to trimming and J lost 4 bases, with 10 bases between them. The CDR3 loop is CASRTGYGNTIYF. The CDR3 bases are TGTGCCAGTAGGACGGGGTACGGAAACACCATATATTTT.

The chain links TRBV19 to TRBJ1-5, with unresolved D. The germline gives CDR1 LNHDA, CDR2 SQIVND (reference sequence). This CDR3 has 11 amino acids. V lost 5 bases, J lost 9 bases, and 8 bases lay in between. The DNA of the CDR3 is TGTGCCAGTAGTGGGATGTGGCCCCAGCATTTT. Translating it yields CASSGMWPQHF.

V usage is TRBV3-1 (or the pseudogene TRBV3-2) and J usage is TRBJ2-1; 7 bases fit TRBD2. CDR1 is LGHDT, CDR2 YNNKEL, per germline (reference sequence). J gave up 7 bases and V 2 bases, and 8 bases lay outside the gene matches. This CDR3 is built from 15 residues. Written as DNA, the CDR3 is TGTGCCAGCAGCCAAAGCAGCGGGAACTGGAATGAGCAGTTCTTC. Protein product: CASSQSSGNWNEQFF.